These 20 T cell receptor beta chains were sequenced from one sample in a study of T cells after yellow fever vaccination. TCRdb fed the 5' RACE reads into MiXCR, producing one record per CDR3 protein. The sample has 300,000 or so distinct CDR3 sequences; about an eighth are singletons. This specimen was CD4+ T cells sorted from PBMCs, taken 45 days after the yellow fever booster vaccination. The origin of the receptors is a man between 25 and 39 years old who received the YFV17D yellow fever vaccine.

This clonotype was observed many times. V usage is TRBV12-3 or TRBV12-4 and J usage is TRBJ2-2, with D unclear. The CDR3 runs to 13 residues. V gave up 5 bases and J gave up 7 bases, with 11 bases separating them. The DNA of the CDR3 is TGTGCCAGCAGTCCCGATCTGGACGGGGAGCTGTTTTTT. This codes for CASSPDLDGELFF.

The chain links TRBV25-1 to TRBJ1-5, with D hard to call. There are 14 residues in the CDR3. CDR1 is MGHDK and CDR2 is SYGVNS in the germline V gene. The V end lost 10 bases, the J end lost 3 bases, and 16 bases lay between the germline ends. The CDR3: CATPLGSDNQPQHF. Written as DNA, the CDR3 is TGTGCCACCCCTTTGGGGTCAGACAATCAGCCCCAGCATTTT.

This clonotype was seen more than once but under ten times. This CDR3 reads CASSRRDSGNTIYF. In nucleotides, the CDR3 is TGTGCCAGCAGCCGGAGGGACTCTGGAAACACCATATATTTT. V and J are TRBV5-8 and TRBJ1-3; D is undetermined. The CDR3 consists of 14 residues. V was clipped by 4 bases and J by 0 bases, with 8 bases between them. Germline assignment: CDR1 SGHTS and CDR2 YDEGEE.

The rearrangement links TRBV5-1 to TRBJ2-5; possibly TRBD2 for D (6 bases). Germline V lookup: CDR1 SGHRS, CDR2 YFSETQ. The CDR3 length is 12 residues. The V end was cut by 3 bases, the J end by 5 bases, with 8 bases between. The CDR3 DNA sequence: TGCGCCAGCAGCTCAGGGAGGGAGACCCAGTACTTC. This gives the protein CASSSGRETQYF. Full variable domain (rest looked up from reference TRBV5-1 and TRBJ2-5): KAGVTQTPRYLIKTRGQQVTLSCSPISGHRSVSWYQQTPGQGLQFLFEYFSETQRNKGNFPGRFSGRQFSNSRSEMNVSTLELGDSALYLCASSSGRETQYFGPGTRLLVL.

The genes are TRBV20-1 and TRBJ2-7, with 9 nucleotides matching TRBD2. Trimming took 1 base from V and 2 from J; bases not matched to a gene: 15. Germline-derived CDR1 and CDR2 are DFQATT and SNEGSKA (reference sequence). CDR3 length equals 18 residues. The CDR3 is CSARVDLAGKILPYEQYF. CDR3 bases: TGCAGTGCTAGAGTTGACCTAGCGGGAAAAATTCTTCCCTACGAGCAGTACTTC.

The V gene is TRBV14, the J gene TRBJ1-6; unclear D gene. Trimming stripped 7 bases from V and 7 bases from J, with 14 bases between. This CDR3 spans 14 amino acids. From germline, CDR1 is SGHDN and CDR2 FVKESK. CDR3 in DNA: TGTGCCAGCAACGACGGTCCAGAGAATTCACCCCTCCACTTT. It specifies CASNDGPENSPLHF.

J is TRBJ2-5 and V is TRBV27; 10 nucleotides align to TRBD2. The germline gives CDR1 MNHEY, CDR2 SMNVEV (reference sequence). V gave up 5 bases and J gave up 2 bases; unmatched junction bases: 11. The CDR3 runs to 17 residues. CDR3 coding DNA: TGTGCCAGCAGTCCCAAGACTAGCGGGTATTGGCAAGAGACCCAGTACTTC. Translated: CASSPKTSGYWQETQYF.

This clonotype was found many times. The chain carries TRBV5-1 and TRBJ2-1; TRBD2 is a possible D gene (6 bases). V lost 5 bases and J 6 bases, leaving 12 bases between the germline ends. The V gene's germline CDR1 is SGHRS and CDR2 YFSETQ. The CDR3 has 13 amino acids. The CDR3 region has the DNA TGCGCCAGCAGGGAGCCGGGAGCCAATGAGCAGTTCTTC. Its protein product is CASREPGANEQFF.

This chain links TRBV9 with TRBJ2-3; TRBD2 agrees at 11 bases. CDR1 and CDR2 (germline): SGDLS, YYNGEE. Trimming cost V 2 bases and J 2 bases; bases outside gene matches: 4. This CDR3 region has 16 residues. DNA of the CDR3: TGTGCCAGCAGCGTCCTAGCGGGAGGTATCACAGATACGCAGTATTTT. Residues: CASSVLAGGITDTQYF.

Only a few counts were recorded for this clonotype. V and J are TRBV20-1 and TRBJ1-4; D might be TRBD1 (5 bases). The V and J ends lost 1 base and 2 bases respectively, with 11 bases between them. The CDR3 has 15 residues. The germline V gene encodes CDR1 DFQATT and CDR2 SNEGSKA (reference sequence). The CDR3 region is CSARGTRATNEKLFF. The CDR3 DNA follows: TGCAGTGCTAGAGGTACCAGGGCTACTAATGAAAAACTGTTTTTT.

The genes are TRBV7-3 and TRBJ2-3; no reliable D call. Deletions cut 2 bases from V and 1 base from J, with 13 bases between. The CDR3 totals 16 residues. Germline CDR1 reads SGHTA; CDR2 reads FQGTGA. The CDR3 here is CASSLGGSIGTDTQYF. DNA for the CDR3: TGTGCCAGCAGCTTAGGTGGTAGCATCGGCACAGATACGCAGTATTTT.

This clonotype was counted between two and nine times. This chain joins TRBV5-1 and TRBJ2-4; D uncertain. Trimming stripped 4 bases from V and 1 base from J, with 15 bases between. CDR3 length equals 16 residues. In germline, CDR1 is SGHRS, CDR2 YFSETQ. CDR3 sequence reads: CASSLTAGIAKNIQYF. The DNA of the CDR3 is TGCGCCAGCAGCCTTACAGCCGGTATTGCCAAAAACATTCAGTACTTC.

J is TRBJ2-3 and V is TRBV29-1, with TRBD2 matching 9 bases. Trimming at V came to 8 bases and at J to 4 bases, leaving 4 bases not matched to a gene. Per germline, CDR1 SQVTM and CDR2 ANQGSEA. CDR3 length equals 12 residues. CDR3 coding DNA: TGCAGCTTTAGCGGGAGTGCAGATACGCAGTATTTT. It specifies CSFSGSADTQYF.

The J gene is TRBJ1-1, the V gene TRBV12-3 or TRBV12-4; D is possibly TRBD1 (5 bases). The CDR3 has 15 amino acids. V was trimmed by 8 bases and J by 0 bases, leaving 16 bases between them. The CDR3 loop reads CASGPSGRMNTEAFF. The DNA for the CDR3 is TGTGCCAGCGGGCCCTCGGGGCGGATGAACACTGAAGCTTTCTTT.

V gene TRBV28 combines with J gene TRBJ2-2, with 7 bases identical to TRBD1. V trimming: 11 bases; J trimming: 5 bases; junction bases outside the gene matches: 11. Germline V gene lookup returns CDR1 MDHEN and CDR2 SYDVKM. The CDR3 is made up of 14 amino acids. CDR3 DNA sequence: TGTGCCTCCCGACAGGGTTCTGAGACCGGGGAGCTGTTTTTT. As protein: CASRQGSETGELFF.

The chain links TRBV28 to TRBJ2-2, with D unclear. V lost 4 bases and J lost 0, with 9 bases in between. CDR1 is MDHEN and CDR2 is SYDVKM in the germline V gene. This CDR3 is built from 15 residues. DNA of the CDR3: TGTGCCAGCAGTTACGGATCCTCGAACACCGGGGAGCTGTTTTTT. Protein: CASSYGSSNTGELFF.

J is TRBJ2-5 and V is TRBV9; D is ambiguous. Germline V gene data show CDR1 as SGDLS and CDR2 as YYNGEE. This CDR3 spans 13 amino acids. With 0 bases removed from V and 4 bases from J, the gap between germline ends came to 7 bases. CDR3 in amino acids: CASSVEARETQYF. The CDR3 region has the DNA TGTGCCAGCAGCGTAGAGGCGCGAGAGACCCAGTACTTC.

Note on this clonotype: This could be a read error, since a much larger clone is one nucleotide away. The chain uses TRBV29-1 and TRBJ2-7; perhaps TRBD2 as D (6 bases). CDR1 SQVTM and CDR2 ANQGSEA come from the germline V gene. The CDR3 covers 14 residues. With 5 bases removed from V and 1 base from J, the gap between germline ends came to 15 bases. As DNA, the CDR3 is TGCAGCGTTATACTCCCCGGGAGATCCTACGAGCAGTACTTC. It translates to CSVILPGRSYEQYF.

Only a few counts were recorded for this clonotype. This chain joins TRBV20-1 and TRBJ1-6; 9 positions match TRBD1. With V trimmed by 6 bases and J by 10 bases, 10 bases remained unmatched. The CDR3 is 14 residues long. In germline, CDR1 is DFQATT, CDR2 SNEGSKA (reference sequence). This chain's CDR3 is CSARGDRVGSPLHF. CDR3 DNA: TGCAGTGCCCGGGGGGACAGGGTCGGATCACCCCTCCACTTT.

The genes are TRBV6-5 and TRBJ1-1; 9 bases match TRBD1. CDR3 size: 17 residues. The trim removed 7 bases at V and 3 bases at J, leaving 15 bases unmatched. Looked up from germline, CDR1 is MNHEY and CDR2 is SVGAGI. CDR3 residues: CASIPGQGQVLDTEAFF. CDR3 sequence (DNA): TGTGCCAGCATCCCCGGACAGGGGCAGGTTTTGGACACTGAAGCTTTCTTT.